One sample yielded the 14 T cell receptor beta chains listed below, sequenced in a study of blood T cell repertoires in COVID-19. The method was immunoSEQ multiplex PCR; TCRdb's version includes in-frame clones alone and lacks a portion of them. The repertoire consists of approximately 94,000 clones, with almost 80% occurring once and the leading ten covering 9% to 13%. The sample was peripheral blood. These TCRs come from a woman between 65 and 79 years old with acute or convalescent COVID-19.

The chain has TRBV5-1 and TRBJ1-1, with 7 bases matching TRBD1. After removal of 0 bases from V and 1 base from J, the junction contained 3 bases not matched to a gene. The germline V gene encodes CDR1 SGHRS and CDR2 YFSETQ. The CDR3 has 15 residues. The chain's CDR3 is CASSLAGQANTEAFF. The CDR3 bases are TGCGCCAGCAGCTTGGCCGGACAGGCGAACACTGAAGCTTTCTTT.

The chain couples TRBV4-2 to TRBJ1-5; 7 nucleotides line up with TRBD1. CDR1 and CDR2 (germline): LGHNA, YNFKEQ. Trimming at V came to 0 bases and at J to 0 bases, leaving 8 bases not matched to a gene. The CDR3 extends over 18 amino acids. The CDR3 nucleotides are TGTGCCAGCAGCCAAGATTATAAGGGGGCCGTTAGCAATCAGCCCCAGCATTTT. Its protein product is CASSQDYKGAVSNQPQHF.

This chain connects TRBV10-3 to TRBJ2-7; D is perhaps TRBD2 (6 bases). Germline V gives CDR1 ENHRY, CDR2 SYGVKD. This CDR3 region has 15 residues. V lost 5 bases and J lost 0, with 14 bases in between. The CDR3 spells CAISRTEEGSYEQYF. Here the CDR3 DNA reads TGTGCCATCAGTCGGACGGAGGAGGGCTCCTACGAGCAGTACTTC.

The chain is built from TRBV19 and TRBJ1-1; no reliable D call. This CDR3 is 14 amino acids long. Germline CDR1 and CDR2: LNHDA and SQIVND (reference sequence). Trimming shortened V by 6 bases and J by 3 bases, and 14 bases separated the two germline ends. CDR3 coding DNA: TGTGCCAGTAGCACTGGACGGCGGGACACTGAAGCTTTCTTT. This translates into CASSTGRRDTEAFF. Variable domain in full (rest from reference TRBV19 and TRBJ1-1): DGGITQSPKYLFRKEGQNVTLSCEQNLNHDAMYWYRQDPGQGLRLIYYSQIVNDFQKGDIAEGYSVSREKKESFPLTVTSAQKNPTAFYLCASSTGRRDTEAFFGQGTRLTVV.

This chain joins TRBV7-2 and TRBJ1-3; D may be TRBD1 (6 bases). V dropped 5 bases and J dropped 0 bases, with 14 bases sitting between them. Germline V gene lookup returns CDR1 SGHTA and CDR2 FQGNSA. There are 16 residues in the CDR3. This CDR3 reads CASSQGQRNSGNTIYF. The CDR3 DNA follows: TGTGCCAGCAGCCAAGGACAGAGGAACTCTGGAAACACCATATATTTT.

CDR3 loop: CASSESVSYGYTF. DNA for the CDR3: TGCGCCAGCAGTGAGTCTGTGTCTTATGGCTACACCTTC. V gene TRBV10-2 combines with J gene TRBJ1-2; D gene unclear. The CDR3 consists of 13 residues. V shed 0 bases and J shed 5 bases, with 7 bases lying between them. Germline CDR1 and CDR2: WSHSY and SAAADI.

This chain joins TRBV6-5 and TRBJ1-6; 9 bases are shared with TRBD1. Germline CDR1 reads MNHEY; CDR2 reads SVGAGI. CDR3 length: 14 amino acids. The trim removed 6 bases at V and 6 bases at J, leaving 3 bases unmatched. The CDR3 region is CASSMDRGNSPLHF. The CDR3 bases are TGTGCCAGCAGCATGGACAGGGGTAATTCACCCCTCCACTTT.

The chain links TRBV29-1 to TRBJ2-5; TRBD2 might be the D (5 bases). Between the trimmed V and J ends, which lost 1 base and 4 bases, there was a span of 10 bases. In germline, CDR1 is SQVTM, CDR2 ANQGSEA. The CDR3 is 13 amino acids. The CDR3 bases are TGCAGCGTTGAAGCTAGTGAGGGAGAGACCCAGTACTTC. Translated, it gives CSVEASEGETQYF. The whole variable domain, remainder taken from reference TRBV29-1 and TRBJ2-5, is SAVISQKPSRDICQRGTSLTIQCQVDSQVTMMFWYRQQPGQSLTLIATANQGSEATYESGFVIDKFPISRPNLTFSTLTVSNMSPEDSSIYLCSVEASEGETQYFGPGTRLLVL.

This sequence joins TRBV11-2 and TRBJ1-3; D gene uncertain. The CDR3 covers 15 residues. The V end lost 0 bases, the J end lost 3 bases, and 9 bases lay between the germline ends. The V gene's germline CDR1 is SGHAT and CDR2 FQNNGV. The CDR3 here is CASSLDPGVGNTIYF. DNA for the CDR3: TGTGCCAGCAGCTTAGATCCAGGCGTTGGAAACACCATATATTTT.

The CDR3 nucleotides read TGTGCCAGCAGCTTAGAGCCCACTAGCGGGGGGCAAGAGCAGTTCTTC. It is translated as CASSLEPTSGGQEQFF. This chain joins TRBV7-3 and TRBJ2-1; 12 bases are shared with TRBD2. With V trimmed by 2 bases and J by 10 bases, 9 bases remained unmatched. The germline V gene has CDR1 SGHTA and CDR2 FQGTGA. The CDR3 extends over 16 amino acids.

This rearrangement joins TRBV7-2 to TRBJ1-2, with D perhaps TRBD1 (6 bases). The CDR3 has 14 amino acids. Germline loops: CDR1 SGHTA, CDR2 FQGNSA. Trimming shortened V by 5 bases and J by 2 bases, and 12 bases separated the two germline ends. The CDR3 loop reads CASSLSQGNYGYTF. The DNA for the CDR3 is TGTGCCAGCAGCCTTAGCCAGGGGAACTATGGCTACACCTTC.

This chain uses TRBV29-1 with TRBJ1-1; possible D gene TRBD1, 5 bases. V was clipped by 7 bases and J by 2 bases, with 17 bases between them. CDR3 length equals 14 residues. CDR1 SQVTM and CDR2 ANQGSEA come from the germline V gene. The CDR3 DNA reads as TGCAGCGGACGATTGACAGATCGTAACACTGAAGCTTTCTTT. Its protein product is CSGRLTDRNTEAFF.

This sequence joins TRBV29-1 and TRBJ1-2, with D possibly matching TRBD1 (6 bases). The germline V and J ends were trimmed by 7 bases and 3 bases, with 12 bases remaining between them. The germline V gene encodes CDR1 SQVTM and CDR2 ANQGSEA. The length of the CDR3 is 12 residues. CDR3: CSARTDDYGYTF. Here the CDR3 DNA reads TGCAGCGCCCGGACAGATGACTATGGCTACACCTTC. The full variable domain, completed using reference TRBV29-1 and TRBJ1-2, is SAVISQKPSRDICQRGTSLTIQCQVDSQVTMMFWYRQQPGQSLTLIATANQGSEATYESGFVIDKFPISRPNLTFSTLTVSNMSPEDSSIYLCSARTDDYGYTFGSGTRLTVV.

The gene calls are TRBV6-2 or TRBV6-3 and TRBJ2-5; 11 positions match TRBD1. J was trimmed by 5 bases and V by 4 bases; bases with no gene match: 15. The CDR3 runs to 18 residues. Looked up from germline, CDR1 is MNHEY and CDR2 is SVGEGT. The CDR3, as DNA: TGTGCCAGCAGTTCCATCGGGACAGGGGGTGAGTACGAGGAGACCCAGTACTTC. Translated: CASSSIGTGGEYEETQYF.